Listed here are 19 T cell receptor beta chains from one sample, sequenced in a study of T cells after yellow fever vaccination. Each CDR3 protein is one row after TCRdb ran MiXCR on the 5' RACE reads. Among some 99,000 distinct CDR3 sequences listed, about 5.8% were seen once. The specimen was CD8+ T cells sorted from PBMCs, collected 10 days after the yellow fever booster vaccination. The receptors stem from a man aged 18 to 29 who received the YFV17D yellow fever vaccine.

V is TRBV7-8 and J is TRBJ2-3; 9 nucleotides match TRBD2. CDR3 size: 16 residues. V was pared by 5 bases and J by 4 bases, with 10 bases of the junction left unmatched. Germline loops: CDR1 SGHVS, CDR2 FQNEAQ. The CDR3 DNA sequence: TGTGCCAGCAGCCTCTTTGGCGGGGGGGCCCCAGATACGCAGTATTTT. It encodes CASSLFGGGAPDTQYF.

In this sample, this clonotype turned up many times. For the CDR3, the DNA is TGTGCCAGCAGTTACGAGCAAAGGGGCTACGAGCAGTACTTC. This sequence encodes CASSYEQRGYEQYF. This chain links TRBV6-5 with TRBJ2-7; perhaps TRBD1 as D (5 bases). The germline V and J ends were trimmed by 2 bases and 3 bases, with 11 bases remaining between them. Germline assignment: CDR1 MNHEY and CDR2 SVGAGI. The length of the CDR3 is 14 residues.

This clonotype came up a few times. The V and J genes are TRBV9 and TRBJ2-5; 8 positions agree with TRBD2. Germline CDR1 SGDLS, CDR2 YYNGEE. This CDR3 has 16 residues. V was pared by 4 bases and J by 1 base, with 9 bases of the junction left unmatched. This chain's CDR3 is CASSPTSSGRQETQYF. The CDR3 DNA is TGTGCCAGCAGCCCAACCTCTAGCGGGCGCCAAGAGACCCAGTACTTC. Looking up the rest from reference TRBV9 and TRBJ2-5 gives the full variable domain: DSGVTQTPKHLITATGQRVTLRCSPRSGDLSVYWYQQSLDQGLQFLIQYYNGEERAKGNILERFSAQQFPDLHSELNLSSLELGDSALYFCASSPTSSGRQETQYFGPGTRLLVL.

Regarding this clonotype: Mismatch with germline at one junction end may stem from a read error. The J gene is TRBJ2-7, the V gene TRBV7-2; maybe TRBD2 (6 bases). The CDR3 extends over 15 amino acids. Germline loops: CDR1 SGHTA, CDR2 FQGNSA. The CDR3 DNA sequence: TGTGCCAGCAGCTTAGTCGGCGGGGAGCGCTACGAGCAGCACTTC. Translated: CASSLVGGERYEQHF.

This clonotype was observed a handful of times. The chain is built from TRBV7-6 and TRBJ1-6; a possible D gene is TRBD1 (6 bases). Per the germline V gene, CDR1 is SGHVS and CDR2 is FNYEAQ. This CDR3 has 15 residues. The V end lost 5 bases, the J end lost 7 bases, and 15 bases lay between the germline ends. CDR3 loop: CASSGSTGFNSPLHF. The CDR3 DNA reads TGTGCCAGCAGCGGCAGCACAGGGTTCAATTCACCCCTCCACTTT.

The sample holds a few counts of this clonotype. This CDR3 is CAWSDLPYGYTF. Here the CDR3 DNA reads TGTGCCTGGTCGGACCTCCCCTATGGCTACACCTTC. The rearrangement links TRBV30 to TRBJ1-2; no definite D call. CDR3 size: 12 residues. Germline V gives CDR1 GTSNPN, CDR2 SVGIG (reference sequence). V was shortened by 5 bases and J by 4 bases, with 11 bases between the two germline ends.

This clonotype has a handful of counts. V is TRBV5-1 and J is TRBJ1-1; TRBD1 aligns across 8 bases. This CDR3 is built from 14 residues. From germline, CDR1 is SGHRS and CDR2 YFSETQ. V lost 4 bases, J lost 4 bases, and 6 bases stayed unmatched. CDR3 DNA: TGCGCCAGCAGCGATGGACAGGGAGTCACTGAAGCTTTCTTT. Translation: CASSDGQGVTEAFF.

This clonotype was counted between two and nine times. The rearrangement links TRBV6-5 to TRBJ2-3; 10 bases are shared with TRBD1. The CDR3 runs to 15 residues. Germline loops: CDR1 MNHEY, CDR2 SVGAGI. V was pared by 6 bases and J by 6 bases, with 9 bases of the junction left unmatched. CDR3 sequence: CASRRDRGRWDTQYF. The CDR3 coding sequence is TGTGCCAGCAGGCGGGACAGGGGCAGGTGGGATACGCAGTATTTT.

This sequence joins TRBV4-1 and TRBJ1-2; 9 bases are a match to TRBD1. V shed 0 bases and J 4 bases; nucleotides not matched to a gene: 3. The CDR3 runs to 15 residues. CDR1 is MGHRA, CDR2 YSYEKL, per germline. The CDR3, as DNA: TGCGCCAGCAGCCAAGAAGGGACAGGGTCCTATGGCTACACCTTC. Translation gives CASSQEGTGSYGYTF.

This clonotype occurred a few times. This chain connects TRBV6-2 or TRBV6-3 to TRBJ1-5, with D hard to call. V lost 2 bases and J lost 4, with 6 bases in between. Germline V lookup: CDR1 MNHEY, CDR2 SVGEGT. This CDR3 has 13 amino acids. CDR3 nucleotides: TGTGCCAGCAGTTACCCACTTAATCAGCCCCAGCATTTT. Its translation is CASSYPLNQPQHF.

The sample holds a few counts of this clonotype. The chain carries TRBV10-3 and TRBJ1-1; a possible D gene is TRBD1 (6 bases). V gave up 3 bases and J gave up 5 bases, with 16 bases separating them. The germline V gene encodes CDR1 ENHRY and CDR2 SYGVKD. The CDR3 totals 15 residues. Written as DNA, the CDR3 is TGTGCCATCAGTGACGGGGGGGGCGCGCGGACTGAAGCTTTCTTT. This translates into CAISDGGGARTEAFF.

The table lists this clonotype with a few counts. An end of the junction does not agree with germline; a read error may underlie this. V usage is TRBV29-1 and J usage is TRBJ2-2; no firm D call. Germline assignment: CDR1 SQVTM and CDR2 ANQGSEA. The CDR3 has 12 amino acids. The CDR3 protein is CSVKDSTGELFF. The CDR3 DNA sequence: TGCAGCGTTAAAGACTCGACCGGGGAGCTGTTTTTT.

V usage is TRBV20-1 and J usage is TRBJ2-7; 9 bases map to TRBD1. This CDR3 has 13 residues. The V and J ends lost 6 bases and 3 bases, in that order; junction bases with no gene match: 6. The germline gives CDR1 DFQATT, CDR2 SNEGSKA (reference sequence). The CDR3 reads CSALVDRGYEQYF. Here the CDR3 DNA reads TGCAGTGCCCTAGTGGACAGGGGCTACGAGCAGTACTTC.

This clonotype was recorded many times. The CDR3 DNA sequence: TGTGCCATCAGTGACCGTAGACAAATGGATACTGGGGCCAACGTCCTGACTTTC. Amino acid sequence: CAISDRRQMDTGANVLTF. The chain couples TRBV10-3 to TRBJ2-6, with D unclear. Germline V lookup: CDR1 ENHRY, CDR2 SYGVKD. This CDR3 has 18 residues. V lost 3 bases to trimming and J lost 2 bases, with 17 bases between them.

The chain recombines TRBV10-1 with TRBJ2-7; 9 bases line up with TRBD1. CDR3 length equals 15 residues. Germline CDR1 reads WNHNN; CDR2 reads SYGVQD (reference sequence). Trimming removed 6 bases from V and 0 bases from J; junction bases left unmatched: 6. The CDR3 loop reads CASSEGDRVSYEQYF. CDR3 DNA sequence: TGCGCCAGCAGCGAAGGGGACAGGGTCTCCTACGAGCAGTACTTC.

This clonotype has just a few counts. CDR3 sequence (DNA): TGTGCCAGCAGCTTAGGTTCGGCGAACACTGAAGCTTTCTTT. Translation: CASSLGSANTEAFF. The chain recombines TRBV7-9 with TRBJ1-1; D is ambiguous. Germline-derived CDR1 and CDR2 are SEHNR and FQNEAQ (reference sequence). The CDR3 has 14 residues. Trimming left V 1 base short and J 1 base short, with 7 bases between.

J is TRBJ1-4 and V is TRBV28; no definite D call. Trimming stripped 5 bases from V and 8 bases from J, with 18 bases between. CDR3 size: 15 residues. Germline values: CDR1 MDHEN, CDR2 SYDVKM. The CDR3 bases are TGTGCCAGCAGTGTGACCTCCCTCCGAGCCGAAAAACTGTTTTTT. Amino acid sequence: CASSVTSLRAEKLFF.

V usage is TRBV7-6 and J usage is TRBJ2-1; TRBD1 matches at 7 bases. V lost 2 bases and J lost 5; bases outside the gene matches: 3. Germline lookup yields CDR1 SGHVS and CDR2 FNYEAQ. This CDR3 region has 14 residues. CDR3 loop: CASSLSGGNNEQFF. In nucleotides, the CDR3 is TGTGCCAGCAGCTTATCAGGGGGAAACAATGAGCAGTTCTTC.

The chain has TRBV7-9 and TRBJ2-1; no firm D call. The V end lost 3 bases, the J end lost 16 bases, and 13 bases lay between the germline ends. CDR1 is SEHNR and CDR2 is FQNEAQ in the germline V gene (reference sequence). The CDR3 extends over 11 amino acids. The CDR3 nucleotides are TGTGCCAGCAGCTTCCCCCCCTCCTTCTTCTTC. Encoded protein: CASSFPPSFFF.